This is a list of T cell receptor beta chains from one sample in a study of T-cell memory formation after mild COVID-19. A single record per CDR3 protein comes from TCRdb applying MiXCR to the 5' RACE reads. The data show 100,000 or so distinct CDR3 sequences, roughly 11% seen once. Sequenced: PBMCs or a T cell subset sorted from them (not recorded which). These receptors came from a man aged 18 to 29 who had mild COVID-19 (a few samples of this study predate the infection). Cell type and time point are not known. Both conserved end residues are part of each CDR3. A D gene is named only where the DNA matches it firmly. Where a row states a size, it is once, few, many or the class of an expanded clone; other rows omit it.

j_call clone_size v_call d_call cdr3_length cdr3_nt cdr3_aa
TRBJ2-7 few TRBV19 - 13 TGTGCCAGTAGTACCTATCTGGGGTCCGAGCAGTACTTC CASSTYLGSEQYF
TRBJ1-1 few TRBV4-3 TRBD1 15 TGCGCCAGCAGCCAAAGCGACAGGGTGGGCACTGAAGCTTTCTTT CASSQSDRVGTEAFF
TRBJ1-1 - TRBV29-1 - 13 TGCAGCATGGGCCCGAAACAGGGCGCTGAAGCTTTCTTT CSMGPKQGAEAFF
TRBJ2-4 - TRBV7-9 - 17 TGTGCCAGCAGCCTAGGGGGGAGAGGATTAGCCAAAAACATTCAGTACTTC CASSLGGRGLAKNIQYF
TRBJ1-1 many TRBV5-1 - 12 TGTGCCAGCAGCTTTGGGAACACTGAAGCTTTCTTT CASSFGNTEAFF
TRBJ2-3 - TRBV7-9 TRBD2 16 TGTGCCAGCAGCTTAGCCGCTAGCGGGGGTGGAGATACGCAGTATTTT CASSLAASGGGDTQYF
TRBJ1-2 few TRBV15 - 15 TGTGCCACCAGCAGAGATCGGGAGGGGTACCGTGGCTACACCTTC CATSRDREGYRGYTF
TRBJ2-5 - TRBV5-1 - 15 TGCGCCAGCAGCATACGCAGGGGAGTGGGGGAGACCCAGTACTTC CASSIRRGVGETQYF
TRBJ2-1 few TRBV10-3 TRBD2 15 TGTGCCATCAGTGACCCGGGGGGGGGCAGAAATGAGCAGTTCTTC CAISDPGGGRNEQFF
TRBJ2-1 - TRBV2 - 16 TGTGCCAGCAGTGAGGTAAAGCGGTCTGGGTACAATGAGCAGTTCTTC CASSEVKRSGYNEQFF
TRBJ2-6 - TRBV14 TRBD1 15 TGTGCCAGCAGCCAATCAGGGGGCCTGGCCAACGTCCTGACTTTC CASSQSGGLANVLTF
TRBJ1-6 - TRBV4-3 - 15 TGCGCCAGCAGCCAAGTCAGGACCTATAATTCACCCCTCCACTTT CASSQVRTYNSPLHF
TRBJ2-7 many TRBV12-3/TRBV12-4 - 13 TGTGCCAGCAGTCCGTACCTAGGGGAAGAGCAGTACTTC CASSPYLGEEQYF
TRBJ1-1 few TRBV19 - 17 TGTGCCAGTAGCCACCCCGGGGACCTCGGCCCTCACACTGAAGCTTTCTTT CASSHPGDLGPHTEAFF
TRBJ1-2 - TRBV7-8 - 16 TGTGCCAGCAGCTTAGGATCTGGCAGCGCCAGCTATGGCTACACCTTC CASSLGSGSASYGYTF
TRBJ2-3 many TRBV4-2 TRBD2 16 TGTGCCAGCACCCTGGGACTAGCGGGGTCCACAGATACGCAGTATTTT CASTLGLAGSTDTQYF
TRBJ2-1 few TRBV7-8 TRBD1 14 TGTGCCAGCAAGGACAGGGCAAATTACAATGAGCAGTTCTTC CASKDRANYNEQFF
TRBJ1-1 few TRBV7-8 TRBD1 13 TGTGCCAGCAGCCTAGGGACAGGGGCCGAAGCTTTCTTT CASSLGTGAEAFF
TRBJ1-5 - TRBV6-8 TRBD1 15 TGTGCCAGCAGTTACGAGACAGGGGGGCATCAGCCCCAGCATTTT CASSYETGGHQPQHF
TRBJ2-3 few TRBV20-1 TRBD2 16 TGCAGTGCTAGAGATCTGGCTAGCGGAGACACAGATACGCAGTATTTT CSARDLASGDTDTQYF
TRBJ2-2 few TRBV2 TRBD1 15 TGTGCCAGCAGTCAAACGGACAGGGAAACCGGGGAGCTGTTTTTT CASSQTDRETGELFF
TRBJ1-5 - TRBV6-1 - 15 TGTGCCAGCAGTGACCGAGTGGGATTTAATCAGCCCCAGCATTTT CASSDRVGFNQPQHF